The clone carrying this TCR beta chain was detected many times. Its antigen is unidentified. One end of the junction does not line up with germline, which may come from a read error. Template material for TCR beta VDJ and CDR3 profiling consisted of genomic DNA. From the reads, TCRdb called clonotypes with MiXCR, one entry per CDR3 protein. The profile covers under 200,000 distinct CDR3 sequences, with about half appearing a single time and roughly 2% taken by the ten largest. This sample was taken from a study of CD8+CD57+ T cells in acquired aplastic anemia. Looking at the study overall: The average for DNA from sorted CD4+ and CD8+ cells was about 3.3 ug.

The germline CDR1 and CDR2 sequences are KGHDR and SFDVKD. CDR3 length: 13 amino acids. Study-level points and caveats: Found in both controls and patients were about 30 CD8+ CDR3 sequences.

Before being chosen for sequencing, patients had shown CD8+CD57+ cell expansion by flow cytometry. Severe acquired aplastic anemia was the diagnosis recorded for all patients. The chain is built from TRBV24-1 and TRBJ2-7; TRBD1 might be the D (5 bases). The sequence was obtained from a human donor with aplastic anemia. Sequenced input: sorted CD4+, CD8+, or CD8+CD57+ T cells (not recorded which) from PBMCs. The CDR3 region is CATSDRRQSEKYF. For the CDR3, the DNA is TGTGCCACCAGTGACCGCCGACAGAGCGAGAAGTACTTC.